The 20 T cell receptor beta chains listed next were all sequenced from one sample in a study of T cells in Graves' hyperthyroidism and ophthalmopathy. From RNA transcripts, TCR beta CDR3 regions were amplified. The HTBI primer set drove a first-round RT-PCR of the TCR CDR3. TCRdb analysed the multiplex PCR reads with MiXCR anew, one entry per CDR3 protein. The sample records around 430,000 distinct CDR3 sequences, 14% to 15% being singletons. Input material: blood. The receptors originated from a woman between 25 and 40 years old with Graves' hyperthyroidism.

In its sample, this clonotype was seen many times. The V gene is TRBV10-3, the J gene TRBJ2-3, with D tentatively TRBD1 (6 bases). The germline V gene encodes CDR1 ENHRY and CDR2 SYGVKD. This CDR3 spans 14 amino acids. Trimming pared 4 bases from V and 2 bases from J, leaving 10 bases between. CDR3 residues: CAISAGVFTDTQYF. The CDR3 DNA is TGTGCCATCAGTGCAGGGGTTTTCACAGATACGCAGTATTTT.

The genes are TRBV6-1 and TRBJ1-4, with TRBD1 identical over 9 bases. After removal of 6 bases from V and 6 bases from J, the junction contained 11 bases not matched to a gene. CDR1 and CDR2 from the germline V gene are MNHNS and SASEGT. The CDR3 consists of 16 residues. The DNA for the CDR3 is TGTGCCAGCAGCGGCCTACCGGGACAGGGACATGAAAAACTGTTTTTT. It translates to CASSGLPGQGHEKLFF.

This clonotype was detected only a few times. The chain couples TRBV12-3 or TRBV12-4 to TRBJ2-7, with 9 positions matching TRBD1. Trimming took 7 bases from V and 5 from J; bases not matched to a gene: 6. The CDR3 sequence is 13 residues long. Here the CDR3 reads CASTRDRAHEQYF. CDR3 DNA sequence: TGTGCCAGCACCCGGGACAGGGCTCACGAGCAGTACTTC.

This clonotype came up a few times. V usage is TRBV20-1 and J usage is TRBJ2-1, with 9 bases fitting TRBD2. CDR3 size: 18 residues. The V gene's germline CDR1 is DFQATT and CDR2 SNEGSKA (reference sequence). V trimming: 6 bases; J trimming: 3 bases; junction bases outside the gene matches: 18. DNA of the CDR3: TGCAGTGCCCACCCCCGTAGCGGGCGGGAGGGCCTCTACAATGAGCAGTTCTTC. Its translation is CSAHPRSGREGLYNEQFF.

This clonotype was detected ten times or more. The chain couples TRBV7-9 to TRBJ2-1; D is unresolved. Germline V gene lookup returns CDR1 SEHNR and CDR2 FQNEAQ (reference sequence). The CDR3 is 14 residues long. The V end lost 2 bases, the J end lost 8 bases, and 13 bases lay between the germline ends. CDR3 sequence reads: CASSLLGGAHEQFF. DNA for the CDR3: TGTGCCAGCAGCTTATTGGGTGGAGCGCATGAGCAGTTCTTC.

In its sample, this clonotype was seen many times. As DNA, the CDR3 is TGTGCCAGCAACCTCGCGTACCCCAATTACGAGCAGTACTTC. This encodes CASNLAYPNYEQYF. This rearrangement joins TRBV28 to TRBJ2-7, with D unresolved. This CDR3 region has 14 residues. V was pared by 7 bases and J by 4 bases, with 17 bases between. The germline V gene encodes CDR1 MDHEN and CDR2 SYDVKM.

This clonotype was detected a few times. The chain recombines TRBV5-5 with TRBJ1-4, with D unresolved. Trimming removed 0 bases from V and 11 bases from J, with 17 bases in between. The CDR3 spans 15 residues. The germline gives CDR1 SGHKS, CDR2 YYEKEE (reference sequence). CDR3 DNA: TGTGCCAGCAGCTTGGGTGGATCAGCCTCCGGGAAACTGTTTTTT. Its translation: CASSLGGSASGKLFF. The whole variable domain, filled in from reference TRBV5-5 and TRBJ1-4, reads DAGVTQSPTHLIKTRGQQVTLRCSPISGHKSVSWYQQVLGQGPQFIFQYYEKEERGRGNFPDRFSARQFPNYSSELNVNALLLGDSALYLCASSLGGSASGKLFFGSGTQLSVL.

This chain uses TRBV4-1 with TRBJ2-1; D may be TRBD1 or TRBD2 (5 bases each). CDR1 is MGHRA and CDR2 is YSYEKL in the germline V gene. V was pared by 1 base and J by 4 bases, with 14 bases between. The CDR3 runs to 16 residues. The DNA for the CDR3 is TGCGCCAGCAGCCAAGGGACTGCGCCAGGGTACAATGAGCAGTTCTTC. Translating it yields CASSQGTAPGYNEQFF.

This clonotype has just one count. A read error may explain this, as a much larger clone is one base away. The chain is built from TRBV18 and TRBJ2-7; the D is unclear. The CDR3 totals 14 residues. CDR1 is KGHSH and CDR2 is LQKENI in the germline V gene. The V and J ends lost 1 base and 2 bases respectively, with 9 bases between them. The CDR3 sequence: CASSPRTDPYEQYF. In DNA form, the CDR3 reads TGTGCCAGCTCACCACGCACAGACCCCTACGAGCAGTACTTC.

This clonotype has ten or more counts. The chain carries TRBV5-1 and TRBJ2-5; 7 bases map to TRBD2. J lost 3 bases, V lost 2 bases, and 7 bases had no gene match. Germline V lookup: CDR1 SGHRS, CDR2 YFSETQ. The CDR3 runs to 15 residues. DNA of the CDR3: TGCGCCAGCAGCTTATTTATTGCGGGGGAAGAGACCCAGTACTTC. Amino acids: CASSLFIAGEETQYF.

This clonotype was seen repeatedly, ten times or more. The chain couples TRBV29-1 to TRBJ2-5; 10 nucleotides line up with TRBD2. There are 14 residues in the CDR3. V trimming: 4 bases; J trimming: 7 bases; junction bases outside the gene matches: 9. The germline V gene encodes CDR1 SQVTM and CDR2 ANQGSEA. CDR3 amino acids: CSVVTSGMVGTQYF. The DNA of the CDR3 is TGCAGCGTTGTTACTAGCGGGATGGTTGGGACCCAGTACTTC.

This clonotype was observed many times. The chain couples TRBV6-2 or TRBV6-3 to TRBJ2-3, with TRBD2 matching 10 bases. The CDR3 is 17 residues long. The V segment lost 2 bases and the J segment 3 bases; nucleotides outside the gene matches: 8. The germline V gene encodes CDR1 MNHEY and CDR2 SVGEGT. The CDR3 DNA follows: TGTGCCAGCAGTTACGGCCTAGCGGGAGTGGGTACAGATACGCAGTATTTT. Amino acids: CASSYGLAGVGTDTQYF.

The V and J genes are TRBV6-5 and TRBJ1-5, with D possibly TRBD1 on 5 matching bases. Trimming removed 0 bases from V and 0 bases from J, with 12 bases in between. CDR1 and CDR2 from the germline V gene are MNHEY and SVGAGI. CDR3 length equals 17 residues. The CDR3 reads CASSYSNRGISNQPQHF. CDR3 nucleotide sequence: TGTGCCAGCAGTTACTCGAATAGGGGTATTAGCAATCAGCCCCAGCATTTT.

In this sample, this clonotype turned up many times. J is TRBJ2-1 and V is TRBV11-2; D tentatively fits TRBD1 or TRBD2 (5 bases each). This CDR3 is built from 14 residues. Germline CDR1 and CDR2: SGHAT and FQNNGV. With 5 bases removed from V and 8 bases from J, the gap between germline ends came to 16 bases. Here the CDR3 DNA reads TGTGCCAGCAGCCTAGGGACCGCTGGCGATGAGCAGTTCTTC. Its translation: CASSLGTAGDEQFF. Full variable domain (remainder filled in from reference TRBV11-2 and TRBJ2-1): EAGVAQSPRYKIIEKRQSVAFWCNPISGHATLYWYQQILGQGPKLLIQFQNNGVVDDSQLPKDRFSAERLKGVDSTLKIQPAKLEDSAVYLCASSLGTAGDEQFFGPGTRLTVL.

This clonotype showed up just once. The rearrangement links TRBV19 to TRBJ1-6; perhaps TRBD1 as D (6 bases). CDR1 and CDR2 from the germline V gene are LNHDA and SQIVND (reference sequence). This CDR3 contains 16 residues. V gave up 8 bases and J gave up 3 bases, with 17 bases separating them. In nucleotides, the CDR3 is TGTGCCAGTGGGTCTGGGGGCGACTTCTATAATTCACCCCTCCACTTT. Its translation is CASGSGGDFYNSPLHF. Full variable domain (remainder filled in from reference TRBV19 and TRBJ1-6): DGGITQSPKYLFRKEGQNVTLSCEQNLNHDAMYWYRQDPGQGLRLIYYSQIVNDFQKGDIAEGYSVSREKKESFPLTVTSAQKNPTAFYLCASGSGGDFYNSPLHFGNGTRLTVT.

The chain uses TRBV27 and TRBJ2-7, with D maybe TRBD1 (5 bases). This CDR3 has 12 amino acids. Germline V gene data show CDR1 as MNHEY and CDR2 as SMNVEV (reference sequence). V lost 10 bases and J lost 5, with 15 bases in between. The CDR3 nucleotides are TGTGCCACCAGCAGGGCGCCCAACGAGCAGTACTTC. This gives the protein CATSRAPNEQYF.

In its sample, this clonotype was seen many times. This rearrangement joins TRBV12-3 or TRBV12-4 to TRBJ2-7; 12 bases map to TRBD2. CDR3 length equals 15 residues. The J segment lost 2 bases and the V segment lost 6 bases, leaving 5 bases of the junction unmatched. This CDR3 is CASSKLAGGAYEQYF. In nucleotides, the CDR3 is TGTGCCAGCAGCAAACTAGCGGGAGGAGCCTACGAGCAGTACTTC.

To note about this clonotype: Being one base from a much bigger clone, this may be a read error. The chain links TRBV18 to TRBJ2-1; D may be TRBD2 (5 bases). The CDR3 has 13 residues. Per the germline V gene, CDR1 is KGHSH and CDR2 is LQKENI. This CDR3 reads CASFTSLNNEQLF. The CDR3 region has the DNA TGTGCCAGCTTCACTAGTCTCAACAATGAGCAGCTCTTC.

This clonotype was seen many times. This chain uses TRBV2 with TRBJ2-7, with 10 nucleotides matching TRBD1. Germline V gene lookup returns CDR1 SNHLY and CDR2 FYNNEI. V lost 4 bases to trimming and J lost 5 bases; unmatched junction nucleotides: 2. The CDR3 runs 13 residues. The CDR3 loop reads CASSVDRGNEQYF. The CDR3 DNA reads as TGTGCCAGCAGTGTGGACAGGGGGAACGAGCAGTACTTC.

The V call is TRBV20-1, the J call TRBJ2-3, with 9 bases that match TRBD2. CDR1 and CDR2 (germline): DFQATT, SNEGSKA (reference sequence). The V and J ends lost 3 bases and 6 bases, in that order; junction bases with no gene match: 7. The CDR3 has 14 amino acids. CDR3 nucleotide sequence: TGCAGTGCTAGGCGGCGGGAGGGAGGTGATACGCAGTATTTT. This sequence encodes CSARRREGGDTQYF.